This T cell receptor beta chain comes out of a study of identical twins. One entry per CDR3 protein, called by TCRdb with MiXCR from the 5' RACE reads. The data show under 800,000 distinct CDR3 sequences, less than 25% seen once. The V end was cut by 2 bases, the J end by 15 bases, with 11 bases between. The CDR3 spans 11 residues. CDR1 and CDR2 from the germline V gene are SNHLY and FYNNEI. These same records also appear under a second study, on T cells expressing NK-cell markers.

The sequence was obtained from a woman between 18 and 29 years old in good health. Sequencing used PBMCs. V and J are TRBV2 and TRBJ2-1; D uncertain. CDR3 nucleotide sequence: TGTGCCAGCAGTGAATTTAGGCCTGTGTTCTTC. Encoded protein: CASSEFRPVFF.